This note documents a single T cell receptor (beta chain) sequence. This entry is derived from a study of blood T cell repertoires in COVID-19. Looking at the study overall: Sites across the United States, Italy and Spain contributed samples from acute and convalescent COVID-19. T cells, B-cell-depleted T cells, or PBMCs provided the cDNA or gDNA that served as material.

This CDR3 comprises 13 residues. V was pared by 6 bases and J by 4 bases, with 5 bases of the junction left unmatched. Germline assignment: CDR1 SGHTA and CDR2 FQGNSA. Authors' data handling: Using reference gene primer amplification, nucleated cell counts were estimated. Libraries were prepared by immunoSEQ multiplex PCR; TCRdb keeps only in-frame clonotypes and omits some of them. V and J calls plus clone size are reproduced from that table; the DNA served to infer D and trimming. The sample shows around 130,000 clones, approximately 89% of them seen only once. The chain joins TRBV7-2 to TRBJ1-2; 7 bases fit TRBD1. Sequenced material: peripheral blood. This sequence originates from a woman aged 55-75 years with acute or convalescent COVID-19. The CDR3 here is CASSSGQPYGYTF. The CDR3 DNA sequence: TGTGCCAGCAGTTCGGGACAGCCCTATGGCTACACCTTC.